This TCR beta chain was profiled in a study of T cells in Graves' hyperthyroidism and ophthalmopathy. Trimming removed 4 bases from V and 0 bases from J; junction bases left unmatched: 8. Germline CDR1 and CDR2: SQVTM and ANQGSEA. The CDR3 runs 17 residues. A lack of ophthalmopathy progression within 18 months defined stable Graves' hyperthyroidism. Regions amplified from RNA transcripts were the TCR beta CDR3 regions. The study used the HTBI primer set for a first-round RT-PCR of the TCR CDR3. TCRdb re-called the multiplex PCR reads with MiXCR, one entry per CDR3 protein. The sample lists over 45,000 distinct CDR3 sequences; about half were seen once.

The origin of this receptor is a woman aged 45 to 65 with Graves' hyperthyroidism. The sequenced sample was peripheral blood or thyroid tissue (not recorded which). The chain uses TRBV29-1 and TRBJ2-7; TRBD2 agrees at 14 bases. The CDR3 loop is CSVGRGLAGGSSYEQYF. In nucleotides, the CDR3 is TGCAGCGTTGGTAGAGGACTAGCGGGAGGAAGCTCCTACGAGCAGTACTTC.